This is a list of T cell receptor beta chains from one sample in a study of a mutant IDH1 vaccine in newly diagnosed glioma. The data were produced by immunoSEQ multiplex PCR, yet TCRdb's version contains in-frame clones alone and is incomplete. In the table there are about 40,000 clones, around 82% of which are singletons. These receptors have no known antigen. The specimen comprised PBMCs, sampled from a glioma patient whose treatment included an IDH1 peptide vaccine. These receptor sequences come from a man aged 18 to 30 with glioma. Some clones in this sample may be carry-over from other donors' samples. Each CDR3 is given with its conserved first and last residue. Each record gives: D gene, V gene, clone size, CDR3 length, J gene, CDR3 DNA, CDR3 protein. D genes are given only for firm matches. Size is stated for part of the rows, as once, few or many counts, or as a class when the clone is expanded.

D: NA
V: TRBV11-1
size: NA
length: 12
J: TRBJ2-7
DNA: TGTGCCAGCAGCTTAGACAGGGCCGAGCAGTACTTC
CDR3: CASSLDRAEQYF

D: NA
V: TRBV10-3
size: NA
length: 14
J: TRBJ1-1
DNA: TGTGCCATCAGTGGGGGGGGGAGGAACACTGAAGCTTTCTTT
CDR3: CAISGGGRNTEAFF

D: NA
V: TRBV7-9
size: NA
length: 16
J: TRBJ1-4
DNA: TGTGCCAGCAGCCCGCCCGGGCAGGCAAGGGATGAAAAACTGTTTTTT
CDR3: CASSPPGQARDEKLFF

D: TRBD1
V: TRBV30
size: NA
length: 14
J: TRBJ1-2
DNA: TGTGCCTTTCCGAGGACAGGGGATAACTATGGCTACACCTTC
CDR3: CAFPRTGDNYGYTF

D: NA
V: TRBV27
size: NA
length: 16
J: TRBJ2-3
DNA: TGTGCCAGCAGTTTTAGTGGGGGGATATCAGGAGATACGCAGTATTTT
CDR3: CASSFSGGISGDTQYF

D: TRBD1
V: TRBV27
size: NA
length: 16
J: TRBJ1-1
DNA: TGTGCCAGCAGTCCTTACTCAGGGGGAAGGTACGCTGAAGCTTTCTTT
CDR3: CASSPYSGGRYAEAFF

D: NA
V: TRBV4-2
size: once
length: 16
J: TRBJ1-2
DNA: TGTGCCAGCAGCCAAGGATTGCAGGAGACTAACTATGGCTACACCTTC
CDR3: CASSQGLQETNYGYTF

D: NA
V: TRBV6-5
size: NA
length: 13
J: TRBJ1-1
DNA: TGTGCCAGCAGTGACGGGGTCAACACTGAAGCCTTCTTT
CDR3: CASSDGVNTEAFF

D: NA
V: TRBV14
size: NA
length: 16
J: TRBJ2-7
DNA: TGTGCCAGCAGCCAGTTCCGAGACAGGCGTATGGGGGAGCAGTACTTC
CDR3: CASSQFRDRRMGEQYF

D: TRBD2
V: TRBV10-1
size: NA
length: 16
J: TRBJ2-3
DNA: TGCGCCAGCCGCGCGGGGAACGGGGGGGCCACAGATACGCAGTATTTT
CDR3: CASRAGNGGATDTQYF

D: NA
V: TRBV5-4
size: few
length: 18
J: TRBJ1-1
DNA: TGTGCCAGCAGCTGGGGCGGGACGACGGGACGGCATTACACTGAAGCTTTCTTT
CDR3: CASSWGGTTGRHYTEAFF

D: NA
V: TRBV30
size: once
length: 13
J: TRBJ1-1
DNA: TGTGCCTGGAGTGTAGGGGTACTAACTGAAGCTTTCTTT
CDR3: CAWSVGVLTEAFF

D: NA
V: TRBV28
size: NA
length: 15
J: TRBJ1-5
DNA: TGTGCCAGCAGGCCTGACGGTAATAGCAATCAGCCCCAGCATTTT
CDR3: CASRPDGNSNQPQHF

D: NA
V: TRBV6-1
size: once
length: 14
J: TRBJ2-7
DNA: TGTGCCAGCAGTGGACAAGGCCTCTCCTACGAGCAGTACTTC
CDR3: CASSGQGLSYEQYF

D: NA
V: TRBV29-1
size: NA
length: 13
J: TRBJ1-1
DNA: TGCAGCGCCGCGGGGGGAGAGAACACTGAAGCTTTCTTT
CDR3: CSAAGGENTEAFF

D: NA
V: TRBV27
size: NA
length: 14
J: TRBJ2-7
DNA: TGTGCCAGCAGGGTGGGTGGTGAATTTTACGAGCAGTACTTC
CDR3: CASRVGGEFYEQYF

D: TRBD2
V: TRBV6-5
size: NA
length: 16
J: TRBJ2-5
DNA: TGTGCCAGCAGTTACCTCGTGAGCGGGGGGGCCGAGACCCAGTACTTC
CDR3: CASSYLVSGGAETQYF